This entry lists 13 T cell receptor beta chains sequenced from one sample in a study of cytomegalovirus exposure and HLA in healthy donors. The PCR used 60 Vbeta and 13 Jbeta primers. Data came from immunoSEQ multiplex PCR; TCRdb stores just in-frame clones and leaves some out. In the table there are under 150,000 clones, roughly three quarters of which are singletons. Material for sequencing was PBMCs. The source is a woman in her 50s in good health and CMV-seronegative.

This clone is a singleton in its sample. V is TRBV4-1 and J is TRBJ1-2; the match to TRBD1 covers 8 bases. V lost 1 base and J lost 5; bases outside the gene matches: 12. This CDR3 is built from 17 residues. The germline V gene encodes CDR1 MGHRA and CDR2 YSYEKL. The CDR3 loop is CASSQVPGQASLYGYTF. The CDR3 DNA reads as TGCGCCAGCAGCCAAGTTCCGGGACAGGCCTCCCTATATGGCTACACCTTC.

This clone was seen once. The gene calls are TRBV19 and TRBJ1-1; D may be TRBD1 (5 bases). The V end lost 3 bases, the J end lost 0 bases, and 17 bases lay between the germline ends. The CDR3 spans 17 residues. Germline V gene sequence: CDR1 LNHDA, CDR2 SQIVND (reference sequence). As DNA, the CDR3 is TGTGCCAGTAGTATTTCAGGGCTCCCTGGCATGAACACTGAAGCTTTCTTT. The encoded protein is CASSISGLPGMNTEAFF.

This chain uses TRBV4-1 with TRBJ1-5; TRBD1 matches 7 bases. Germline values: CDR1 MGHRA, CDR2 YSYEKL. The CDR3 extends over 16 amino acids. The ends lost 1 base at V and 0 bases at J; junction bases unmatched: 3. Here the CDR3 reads CASSQGDSYSNQPQHF. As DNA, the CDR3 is TGCGCCAGCAGCCAAGGGGACAGCTATAGCAATCAGCCCCAGCATTTT.

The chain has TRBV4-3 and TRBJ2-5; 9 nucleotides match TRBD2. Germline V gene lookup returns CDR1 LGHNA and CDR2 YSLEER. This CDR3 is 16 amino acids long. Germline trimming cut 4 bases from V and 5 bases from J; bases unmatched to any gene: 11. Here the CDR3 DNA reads TGCGCCAGCAGCCCTGGGGTAGCGGGGGCCCGGGAGACCCAGTACTTC. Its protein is CASSPGVAGARETQYF.

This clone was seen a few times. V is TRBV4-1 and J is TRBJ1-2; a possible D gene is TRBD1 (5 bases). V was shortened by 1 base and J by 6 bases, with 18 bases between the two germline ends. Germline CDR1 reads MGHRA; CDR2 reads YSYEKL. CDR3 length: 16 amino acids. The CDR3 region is CASSQVGQGRMDGYTF. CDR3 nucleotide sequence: TGCGCCAGCAGCCAAGTGGGTCAGGGAAGAATGGATGGCTACACCTTC.

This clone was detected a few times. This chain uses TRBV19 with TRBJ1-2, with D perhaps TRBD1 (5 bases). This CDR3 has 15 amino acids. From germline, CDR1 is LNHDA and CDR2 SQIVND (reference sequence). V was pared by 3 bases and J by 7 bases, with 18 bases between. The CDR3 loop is CASSITEEGSSGYTF. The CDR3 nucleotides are TGTGCCAGTAGTATCACCGAGGAGGGGTCGAGTGGCTACACCTTC.

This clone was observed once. The CDR3 coding sequence is TGTGCCAGCAGTGGTGGAACGGGGGGGCTGGACACCGGGGAGCTGTTTTTT. Its translation: CASSGGTGGLDTGELFF. The chain carries TRBV2 and TRBJ2-2; 8 bases are a match to TRBD2. CDR1 is SNHLY and CDR2 is FYNNEI in the germline V gene. The CDR3 is 17 residues long. The V and J ends lost 4 bases and 3 bases, in that order; junction bases with no gene match: 10.

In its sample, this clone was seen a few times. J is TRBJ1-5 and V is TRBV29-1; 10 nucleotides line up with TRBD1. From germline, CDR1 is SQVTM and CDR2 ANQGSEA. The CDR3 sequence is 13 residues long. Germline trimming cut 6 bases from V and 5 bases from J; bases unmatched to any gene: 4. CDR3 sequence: CSVGQGRDQPQHF. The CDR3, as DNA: TGCAGCGTGGGACAGGGGCGGGATCAGCCCCAGCATTTT.

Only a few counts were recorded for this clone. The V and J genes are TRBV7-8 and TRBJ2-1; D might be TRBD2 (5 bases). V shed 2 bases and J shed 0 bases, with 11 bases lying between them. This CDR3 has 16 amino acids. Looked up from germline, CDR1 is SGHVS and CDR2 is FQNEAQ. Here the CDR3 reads CASSLKRDSSYNEQFF. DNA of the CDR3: TGTGCCAGCAGCTTAAAACGGGATTCCTCCTACAATGAGCAGTTCTTC.

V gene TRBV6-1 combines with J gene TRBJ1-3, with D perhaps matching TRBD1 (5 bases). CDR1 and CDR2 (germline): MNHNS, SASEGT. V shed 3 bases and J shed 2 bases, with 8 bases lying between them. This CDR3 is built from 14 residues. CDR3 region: CASSEQGAGNTIYF. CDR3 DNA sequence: TGTGCCAGCAGTGAGCAGGGTGCTGGAAACACCATATATTTT.

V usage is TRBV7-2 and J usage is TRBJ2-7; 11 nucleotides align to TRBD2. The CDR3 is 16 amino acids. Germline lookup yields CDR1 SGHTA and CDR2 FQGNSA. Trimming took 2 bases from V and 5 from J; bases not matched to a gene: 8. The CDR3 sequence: CASSLMVSGGADEQYF. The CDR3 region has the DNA TGTGCCAGCAGCTTAATGGTTAGCGGGGGGGCTGACGAGCAGTACTTC.

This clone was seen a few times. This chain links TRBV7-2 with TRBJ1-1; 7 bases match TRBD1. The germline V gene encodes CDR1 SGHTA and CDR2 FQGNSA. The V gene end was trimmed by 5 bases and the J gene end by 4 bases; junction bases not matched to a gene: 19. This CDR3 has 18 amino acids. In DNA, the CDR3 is TGTGCCAGCAGCCCCCCGGTCGGACAGGCGCGTGGCAGCACTGAAGCTTTCTTT. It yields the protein CASSPPVGQARGSTEAFF.

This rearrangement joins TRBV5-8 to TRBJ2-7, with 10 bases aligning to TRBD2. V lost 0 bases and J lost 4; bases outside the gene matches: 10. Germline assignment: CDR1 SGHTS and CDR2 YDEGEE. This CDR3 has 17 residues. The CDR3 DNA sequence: TGTGCCAGCAGCTTGGCGGTCGGACTAGCGGTGCCTTACGAGCAGTACTTC. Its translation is CASSLAVGLAVPYEQYF.